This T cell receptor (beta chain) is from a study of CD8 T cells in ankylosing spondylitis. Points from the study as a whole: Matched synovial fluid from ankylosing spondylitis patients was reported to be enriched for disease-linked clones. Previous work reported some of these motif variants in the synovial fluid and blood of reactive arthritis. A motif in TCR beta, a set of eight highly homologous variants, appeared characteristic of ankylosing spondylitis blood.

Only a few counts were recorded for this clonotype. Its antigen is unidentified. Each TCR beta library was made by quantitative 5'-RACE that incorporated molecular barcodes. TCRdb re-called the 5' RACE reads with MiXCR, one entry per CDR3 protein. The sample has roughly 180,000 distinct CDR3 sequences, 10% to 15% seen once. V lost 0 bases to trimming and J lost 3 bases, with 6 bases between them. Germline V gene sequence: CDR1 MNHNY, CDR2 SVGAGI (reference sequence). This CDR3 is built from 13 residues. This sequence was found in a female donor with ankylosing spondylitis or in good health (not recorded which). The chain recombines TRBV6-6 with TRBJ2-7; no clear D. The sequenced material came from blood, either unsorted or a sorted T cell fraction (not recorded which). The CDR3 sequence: CASSYSGSYEQYF. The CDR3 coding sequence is TGTGCCAGCAGTTACTCGGGTAGCTACGAGCAGTACTTC.